This TCR beta chain came from a study of T-cell reconstitution after alpha-beta-depleted transplantation in children. Study-wide results and caveats: Approximately two months post-transplant, alpha-beta T cells reportedly originated from several hundred expanded graft clones.

This clonotype has more than one count but fewer than ten. The antigen is unknown. The CDR3 is 15 residues long. Germline lookup yields CDR1 SGHDT and CDR2 YYEEEE. Trimming took 2 bases from V and 1 from J; bases not matched to a gene: 3. As it was prepared, the TCRbeta library received unique molecular identifiers. A single record per CDR3 protein comes from TCRdb applying MiXCR to the PCR reads. The sample lists a few hundred thousand distinct CDR3 sequences, around 27% occurring once. The chain is built from TRBV5-6 and TRBJ2-3; 8 nucleotides align to TRBD2. The TCR sequence derives from a boy younger than two with Wiskott-Aldrich syndrome, due to receive a stem cell transplant. This material consisted of PBMCs, taken before TCRalphabeta/CD19-depleted stem cell transplant. CDR3 bases: TGTGCCAGCAGCTTTCTACTAGCGGGCACAGATACGCAGTATTTT. It specifies CASSFLLAGTDTQYF.